A single TCR beta chain is shown here with its context. TCRdb's copy holds only in-frame clones and misses some; the assay was immunoSEQ multiplex PCR. The sample records approximately 11,000 clones, just over 85% being singletons. The source of the sample is a study of OX40 agonist ivuxolimab in advanced cancers. This CDR3 comprises 12 residues. Trimming shortened V by 5 bases and J by 3 bases, and 7 bases separated the two germline ends. Germline lookup yields CDR1 SEHNR and CDR2 FQNEAQ (reference sequence). The sample was CD4+ or CD8+ T cells sorted from blood, taken in a trial of the OX40 agonist ivuxolimab. The clonotype was recovered from an adult with an advanced solid tumor such as melanoma, head and neck, liver or kidney cancer. The chain joins TRBV7-9 to TRBJ2-5; D is unclear. CDR3 residues: CASSRAEETQYF. In DNA, the CDR3 is TGTGCCAGCAGCCGCGCAGAAGAGACCCAGTACTTC.